This record covers a single TCR beta chain. Trimming pared 7 bases from V and 4 bases from J, leaving 16 bases between. The CDR3 contains 14 residues. Germline values: CDR1 MNHEY, CDR2 SVGAGI. These data belong to a study of T cell responses to AZD1222 COVID-19 vaccine. Profiled with immunoSEQ multiplex PCR; TCRdb holds only in-frame clones, not every one. The sample holds some 200,000 clones, around 93% seen once. Second-dose groups at about 4 or about 12 weeks were pooled. The J gene is TRBJ1-1, the V gene TRBV6-5, with D unresolved. The sequencing used peripheral blood, collected 28 days after the second AZD1222 dose. The clonotype comes from an adult who received the AZD1222 COVID-19 vaccine. In DNA, the CDR3 is TGTGCCAGCACCGAGGCGATTCCTTTCACTGAAGCTTTCTTT. This sequence encodes CASTEAIPFTEAFF.